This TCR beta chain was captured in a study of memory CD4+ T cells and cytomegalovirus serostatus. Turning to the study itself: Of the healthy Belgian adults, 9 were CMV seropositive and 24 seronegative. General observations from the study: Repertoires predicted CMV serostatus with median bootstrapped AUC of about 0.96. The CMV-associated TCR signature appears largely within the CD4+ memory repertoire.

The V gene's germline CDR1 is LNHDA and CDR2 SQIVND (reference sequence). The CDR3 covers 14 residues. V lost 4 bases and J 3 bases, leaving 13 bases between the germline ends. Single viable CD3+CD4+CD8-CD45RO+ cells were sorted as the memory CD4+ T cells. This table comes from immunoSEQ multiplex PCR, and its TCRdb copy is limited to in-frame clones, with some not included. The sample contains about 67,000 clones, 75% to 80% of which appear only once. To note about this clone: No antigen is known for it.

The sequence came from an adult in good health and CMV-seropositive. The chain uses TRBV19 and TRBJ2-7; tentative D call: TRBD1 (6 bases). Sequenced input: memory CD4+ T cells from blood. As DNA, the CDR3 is TGTGCCAGTAGTACGCAGGGGAAGGGCTACGAGCAGTACTTC. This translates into CASSTQGKGYEQYF.